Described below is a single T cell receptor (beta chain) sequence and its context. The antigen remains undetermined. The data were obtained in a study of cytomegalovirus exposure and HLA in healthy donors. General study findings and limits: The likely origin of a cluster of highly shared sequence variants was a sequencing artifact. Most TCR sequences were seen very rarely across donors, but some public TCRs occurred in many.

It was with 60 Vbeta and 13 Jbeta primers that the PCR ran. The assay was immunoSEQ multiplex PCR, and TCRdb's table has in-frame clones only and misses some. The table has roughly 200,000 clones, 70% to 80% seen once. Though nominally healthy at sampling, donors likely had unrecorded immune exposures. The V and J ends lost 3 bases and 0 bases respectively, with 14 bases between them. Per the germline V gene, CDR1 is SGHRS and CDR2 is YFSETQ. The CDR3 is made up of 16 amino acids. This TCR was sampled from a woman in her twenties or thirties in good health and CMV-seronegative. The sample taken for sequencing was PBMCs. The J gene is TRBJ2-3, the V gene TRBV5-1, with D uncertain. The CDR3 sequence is CASSSGSVSSTDTQYF. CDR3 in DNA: TGCGCCAGCAGCTCAGGTTCGGTCTCTAGCACAGATACGCAGTATTTT.